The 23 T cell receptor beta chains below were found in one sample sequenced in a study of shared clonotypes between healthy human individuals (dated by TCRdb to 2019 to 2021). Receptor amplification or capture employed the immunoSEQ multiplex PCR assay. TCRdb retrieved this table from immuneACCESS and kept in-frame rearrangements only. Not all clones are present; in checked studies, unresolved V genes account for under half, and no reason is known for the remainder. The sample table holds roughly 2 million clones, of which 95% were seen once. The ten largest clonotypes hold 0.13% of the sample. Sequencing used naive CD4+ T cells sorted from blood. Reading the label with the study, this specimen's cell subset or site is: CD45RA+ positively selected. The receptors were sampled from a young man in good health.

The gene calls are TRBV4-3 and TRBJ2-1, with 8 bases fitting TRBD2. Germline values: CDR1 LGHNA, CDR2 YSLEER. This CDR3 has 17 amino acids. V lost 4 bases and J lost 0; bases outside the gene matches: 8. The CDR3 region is CASSPGLAGSSYNEQFF. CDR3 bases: TGCGCCAGCAGCCCCGGACTAGCAGGGAGCTCCTACAATGAGCAGTTCTTC.

CDR3 region: CAGGGGLDSPLHF. The CDR3, as DNA: TGTGCCGGTGGGGGAGGGCTCGATTCACCCCTCCACTTT. The chain has TRBV30 and TRBJ1-6, with D maybe TRBD1 (5 bases). Between the trimmed V and J ends, which lost 8 bases and 8 bases, there was a span of 16 bases. The CDR3 covers 13 residues. Germline V gives CDR1 GTSNPN, CDR2 SVGIG (reference sequence).

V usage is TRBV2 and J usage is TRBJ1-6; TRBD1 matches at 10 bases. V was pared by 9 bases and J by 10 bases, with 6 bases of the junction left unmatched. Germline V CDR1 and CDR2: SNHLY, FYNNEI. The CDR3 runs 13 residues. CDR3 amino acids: CARQGTGDSPLHF. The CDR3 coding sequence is TGTGCCAGACAAGGGACAGGGGACTCACCCCTCCACTTT.

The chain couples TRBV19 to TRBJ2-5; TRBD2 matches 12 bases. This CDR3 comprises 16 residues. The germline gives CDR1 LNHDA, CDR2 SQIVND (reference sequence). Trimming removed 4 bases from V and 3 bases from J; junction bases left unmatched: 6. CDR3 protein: CASSTDRTSGEETQYF. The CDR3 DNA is TGTGCCAGTAGTACGGATAGGACTAGCGGGGAAGAGACCCAGTACTTC. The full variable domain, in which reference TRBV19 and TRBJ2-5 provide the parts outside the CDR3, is DGGITQSPKYLFRKEGQNVTLSCEQNLNHDAMYWYRQDPGQGLRLIYYSQIVNDFQKGDIAEGYSVSREKKESFPLTVTSAQKNPTAFYLCASSTDRTSGEETQYFGPGTRLLVL.

CDR3 coding DNA: TGTGCCATCAGTGAGTCAGGACTAGCGGGGGCCACTAGCACAGATACGCAGTATTTT. It specifies CAISESGLAGATSTDTQYF. This rearrangement joins TRBV10-3 to TRBJ2-3, with 13 bases lining up with TRBD2. The CDR3 loop spans 19 amino acids. Unmatched junction bases numbered 6, after V lost 0 bases and J lost 0 bases. Germline CDR1 ENHRY, CDR2 SYGVKD.

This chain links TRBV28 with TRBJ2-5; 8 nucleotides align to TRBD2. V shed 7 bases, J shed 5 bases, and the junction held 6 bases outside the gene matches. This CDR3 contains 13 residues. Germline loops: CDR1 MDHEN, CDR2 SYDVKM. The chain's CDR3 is CASIAGLAETQYF. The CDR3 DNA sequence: TGTGCCAGCATAGCGGGGTTAGCGGAGACCCAGTACTTC.

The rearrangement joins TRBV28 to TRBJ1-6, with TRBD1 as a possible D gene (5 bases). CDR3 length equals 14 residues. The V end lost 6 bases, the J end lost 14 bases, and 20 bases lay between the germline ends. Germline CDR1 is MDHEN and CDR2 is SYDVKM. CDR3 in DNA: TGTGCCAGCAGCCAATGGGGACCGGACTTGTCCCTCCACTTT. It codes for CASSQWGPDLSLHF.

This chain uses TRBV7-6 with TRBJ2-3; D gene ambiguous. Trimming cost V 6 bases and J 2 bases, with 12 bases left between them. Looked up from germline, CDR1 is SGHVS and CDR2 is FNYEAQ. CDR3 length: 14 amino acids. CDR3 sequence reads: CASRKEMATDTQYF. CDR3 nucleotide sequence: TGTGCCAGCAGGAAGGAGATGGCCACAGATACGCAGTATTTT.

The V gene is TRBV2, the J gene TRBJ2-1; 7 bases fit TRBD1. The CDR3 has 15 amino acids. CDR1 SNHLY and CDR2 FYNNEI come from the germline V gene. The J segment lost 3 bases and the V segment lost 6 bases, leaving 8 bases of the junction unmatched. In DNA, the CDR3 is TGTGCCAGCAGACCCGGGACAGATTACTACAATGAGCAGTTCTTC. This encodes CASRPGTDYYNEQFF. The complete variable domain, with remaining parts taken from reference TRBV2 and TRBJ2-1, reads EPEVTQTPSHQVTQMGQEVILRCVPISNHLYFYWYRQILGQKVEFLVSFYNNEISEKSEIFDDQFSVERPDGSNFTLKIRSTKLEDSAMYFCASRPGTDYYNEQFFGPGTRLTVL.

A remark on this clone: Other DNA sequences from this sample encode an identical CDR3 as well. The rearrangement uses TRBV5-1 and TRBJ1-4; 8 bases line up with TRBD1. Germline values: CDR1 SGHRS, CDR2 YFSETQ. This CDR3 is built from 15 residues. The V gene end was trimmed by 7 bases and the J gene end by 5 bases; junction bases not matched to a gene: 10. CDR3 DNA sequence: TGCGCCAGCTCCGAGACAGGGGTTTCAAATGAAAAACTGTTTTTT. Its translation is CASSETGVSNEKLFF. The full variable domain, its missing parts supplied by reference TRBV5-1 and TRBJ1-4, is KAGVTQTPRYLIKTRGQQVTLSCSPISGHRSVSWYQQTPGQGLQFLFEYFSETQRNKGNFPGRFSGRQFSNSRSEMNVSTLELGDSALYLCASSETGVSNEKLFFGSGTQLSVL.

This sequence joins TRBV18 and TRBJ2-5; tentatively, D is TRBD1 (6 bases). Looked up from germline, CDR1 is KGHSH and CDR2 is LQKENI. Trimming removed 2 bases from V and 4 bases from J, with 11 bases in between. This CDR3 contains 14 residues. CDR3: CASSPGQTRETQYF. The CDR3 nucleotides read TGTGCCAGCTCACCAGGACAGACGCGAGAGACCCAGTACTTC.

The CDR3 nucleotides read TGTGCCAGCGGAAAGGACAGGACCTACGAGCAGTACTTC. It encodes CASGKDRTYEQYF. J is TRBJ2-7 and V is TRBV6-5, with 7 bases lining up with TRBD1. The J segment lost 2 bases and the V segment lost 8 bases, leaving 6 bases of the junction unmatched. The CDR3 runs to 13 residues. Germline V gene lookup returns CDR1 MNHEY and CDR2 SVGAGI.

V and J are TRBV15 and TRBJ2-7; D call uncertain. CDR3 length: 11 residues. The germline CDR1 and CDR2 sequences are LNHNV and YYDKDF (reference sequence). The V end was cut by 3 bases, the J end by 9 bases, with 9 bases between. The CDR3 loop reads CATSSGIRQYF. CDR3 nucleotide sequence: TGTGCCACCAGCAGTGGAATAAGGCAGTACTTC. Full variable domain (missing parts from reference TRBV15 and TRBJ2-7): DAMVIQNPRYQVTQFGKPVTLSCSQTLNHNVMYWYQQKSSQAPKLLFHYYDKDFNNEADTPDNFQSRRPNTSFCFLDIRSPGLGDTAMYLCATSSGIRQYFGPGTRLTVT.

The CDR3 reads CASSFYGVDTQYF. DNA for the CDR3: TGTGCCAGCAGCTTTTATGGGGTGGATACGCAGTATTTT. The chain has TRBV13 and TRBJ2-3; D is ambiguous. Germline CDR1 PRHDT, CDR2 FYEKMQ (reference sequence). V lost 3 bases to trimming and J lost 6 bases, with 10 bases between them. The CDR3 totals 13 residues.

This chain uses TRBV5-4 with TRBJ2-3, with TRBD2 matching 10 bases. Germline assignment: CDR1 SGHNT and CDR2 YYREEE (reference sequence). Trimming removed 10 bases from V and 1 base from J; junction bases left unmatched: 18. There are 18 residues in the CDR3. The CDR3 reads CAGVAASGGRLGTDTQYF. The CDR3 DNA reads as TGTGCCGGAGTAGCGGCTAGCGGGGGTCGGCTCGGCACAGATACGCAGTATTTT.

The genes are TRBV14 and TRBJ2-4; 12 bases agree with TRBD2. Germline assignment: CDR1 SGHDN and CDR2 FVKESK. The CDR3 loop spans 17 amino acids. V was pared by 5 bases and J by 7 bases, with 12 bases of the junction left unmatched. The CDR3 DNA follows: TGTGCCAGCAGCAAAGGCCTGGGACTAGCGGGTCCCAACATTCAGTACTTC. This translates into CASSKGLGLAGPNIQYF.

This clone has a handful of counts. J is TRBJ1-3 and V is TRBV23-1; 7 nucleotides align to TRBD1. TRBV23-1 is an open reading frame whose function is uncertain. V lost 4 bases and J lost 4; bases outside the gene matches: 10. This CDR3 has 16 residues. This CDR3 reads CASSPTDRERGNTIYF. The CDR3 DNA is TGCGCCAGCAGTCCGACCGACAGGGAGAGGGGAAACACCATATATTTT.

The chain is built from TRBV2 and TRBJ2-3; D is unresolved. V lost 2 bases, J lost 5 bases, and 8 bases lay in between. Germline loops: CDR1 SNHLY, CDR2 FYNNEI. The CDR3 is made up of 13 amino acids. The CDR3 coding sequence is TGTGCCAGCAGTGAAAGGGTAATAGATACGCAGTATTTT. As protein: CASSERVIDTQYF.

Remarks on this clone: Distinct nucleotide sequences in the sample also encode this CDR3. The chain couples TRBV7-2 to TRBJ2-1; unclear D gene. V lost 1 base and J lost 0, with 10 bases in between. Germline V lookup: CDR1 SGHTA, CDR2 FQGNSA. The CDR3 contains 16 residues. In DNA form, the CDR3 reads TGTGCCAGCAGCTTAGTTTACAGCAGCTCCTACAATGAGCAGTTCTTC. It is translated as CASSLVYSSSYNEQFF.

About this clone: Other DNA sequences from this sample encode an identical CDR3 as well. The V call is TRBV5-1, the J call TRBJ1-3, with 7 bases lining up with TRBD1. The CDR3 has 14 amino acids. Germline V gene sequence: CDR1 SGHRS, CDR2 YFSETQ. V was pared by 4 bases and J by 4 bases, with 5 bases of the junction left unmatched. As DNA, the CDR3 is TGCGCCAGCAGCGTGACAGGGTCCGGAAACACCATATATTTT. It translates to CASSVTGSGNTIYF. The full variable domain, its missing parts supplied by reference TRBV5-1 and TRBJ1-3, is KAGVTQTPRYLIKTRGQQVTLSCSPISGHRSVSWYQQTPGQGLQFLFEYFSETQRNKGNFPGRFSGRQFSNSRSEMNVSTLELGDSALYLCASSVTGSGNTIYFGEGSWLTVV.

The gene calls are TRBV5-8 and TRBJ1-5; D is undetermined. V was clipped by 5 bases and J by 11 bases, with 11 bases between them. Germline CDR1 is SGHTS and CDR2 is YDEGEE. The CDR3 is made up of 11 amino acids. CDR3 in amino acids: CASREGLAQHF. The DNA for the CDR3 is TGTGCCAGCAGGGAGGGTTTGGCCCAGCATTTT.

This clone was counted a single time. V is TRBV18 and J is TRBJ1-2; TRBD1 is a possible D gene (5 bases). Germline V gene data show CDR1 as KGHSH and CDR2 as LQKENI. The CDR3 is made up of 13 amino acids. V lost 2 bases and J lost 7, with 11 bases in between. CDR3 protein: CASSPGAQGGYTF. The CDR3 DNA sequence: TGTGCCAGCTCACCAGGGGCGCAGGGTGGCTACACCTTC.

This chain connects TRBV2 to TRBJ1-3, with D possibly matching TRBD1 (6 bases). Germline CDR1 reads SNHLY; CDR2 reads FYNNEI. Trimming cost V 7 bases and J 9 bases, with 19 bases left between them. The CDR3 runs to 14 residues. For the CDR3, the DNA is TGTGCCAGCACCGGACAGTTAACGTCGAGCACCATATATTTT. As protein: CASTGQLTSSTIYF.